The TCR beta chain described here comes from a study of blood T cell repertoires in COVID-19 (dated by TCRdb to between 2020 and 2021). For the wider study: Samples covering the acute and convalescent phases of COVID-19 were provided by collaborators in the United States, Italy and Spain. Samples came from the ongoing ImmuneRACE study (first 160 participants) plus 1,254 subjects from 6 global collaborators. A de-identified subject ID, COVID-19 status, age in years and sex were almost always included in the sample metadata. The repertoires were released in a freely available public database intended as a resource for research on the immune response to SARS-CoV-2. Subjects who had been exposed to COVID-19, were actively infected with it, or had recovered from it provided the deeply sampled blood TCRbeta repertoires that made up the dataset. The material from the prospective study consisted of cDNA or gDNA derived from T cells, B-cell-depleted T cells, or PBMCs. Where available, HLA class I and class II types were taken from metadata supplied by the sample provider and were not determined by assay-based typing. The research as a whole found: The quantity of clinical and demographic metadata differed by source and by participant and was supplied without curation.

V is shortened by 1 base, J by 7 bases, and the region joining them spans 13 bases. The CDR3, from cysteine to phenylalanine, totals 15 residues. Only CDR3 DNA is held: 45 bases, read in frame from base 1. From the germline V gene, CDR1 is LGHNA and CDR2 is YSLEER. Whole blood was collected in K2EDTA tubes by collaborating institutions according to the institutions' own protocols. Collaborator samples were shipped for TCRbeta analysis as frozen whole blood, isolated PBMCs, or DNA extracted from either sample type. TCRbeta CDR3 regions were amplified from genomic DNA using the immunoSEQ Assay, a bias-controlled multiplex PCR. In the paper's pipeline: Within the assay, amplification of reference gene primers was used to estimate how many nucleated cells each sample contained. To quantify the absolute abundance of each unique TCRbeta CDR3 rearrangement, sequence reads were collapsed and filtered. For each sample, productive Simpson clonality was calculated by taking the square root of Simpson's diversity index across productive rearrangements. TCRdb's version of the immuneACCESS table is confined to in-frame rearrangements and falls short of the full clone set. An unresolved V gene accounts for under half of the shortfall where checked; the remainder is of unknown origin. Clonal size and the V and J genes are those of that table, whereas D and trimming came from the DNA. This sample holds approximately 120,000 clones; around 89% were observed only once. The top ten clones comprise 7.6% of the sample.

As for this clone: Its antigen target is currently unknown. No base quality information exists; no much larger clone differs at one position.

The sequence came from a man aged 45-65 years with acute or convalescent COVID-19. The sample consisted of peripheral blood. The receptor chain draws on TRBV4-3 and TRBJ1-4; no D gene can be assigned with confidence. The CDR3 reads as follows: CASSQGSVLAEKLFF. The nucleotide sequence is TGCGCCAGCAGCCAAGGGTCAGTTCTTGCTGAAAAACTGTTTTTT.